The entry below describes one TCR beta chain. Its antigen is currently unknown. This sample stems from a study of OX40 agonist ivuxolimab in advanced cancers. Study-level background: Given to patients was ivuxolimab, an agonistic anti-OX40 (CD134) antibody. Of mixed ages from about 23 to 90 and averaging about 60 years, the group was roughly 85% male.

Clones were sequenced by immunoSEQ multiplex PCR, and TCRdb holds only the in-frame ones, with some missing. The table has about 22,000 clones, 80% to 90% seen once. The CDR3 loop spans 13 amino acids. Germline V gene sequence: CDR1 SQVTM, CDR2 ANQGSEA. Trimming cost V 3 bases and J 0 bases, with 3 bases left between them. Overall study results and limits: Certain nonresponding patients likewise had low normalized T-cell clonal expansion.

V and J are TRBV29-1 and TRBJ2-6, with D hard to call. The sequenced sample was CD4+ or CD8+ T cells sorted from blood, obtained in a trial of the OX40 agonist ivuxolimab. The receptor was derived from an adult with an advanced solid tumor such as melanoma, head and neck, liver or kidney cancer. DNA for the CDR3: TGCAGCGTTGATATCTCTGGGGCCAACGTCCTGACTTTC. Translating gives CSVDISGANVLTF.